The following is a TCR beta chain sequence with its context. This specimen belongs to a study of vaccination and CD4 T cells after COVID-19. The CDR3 extends over 14 amino acids. V lost 6 bases and J 0 bases, leaving 10 bases between the germline ends. Germline CDR1 MNHNS, CDR2 SASEGT. MiXCR, applied by TCRdb to the PCR reads, yields one record per CDR3 protein. The sample lists more than 20,000 distinct CDR3 sequences, 51% seen once, with roughly 1% in the top ten. The sequence derives from a human donor who had recovered from COVID-19. The sample here was CD4+ T cells from blood, taken before SARS-CoV-2 vaccination. This chain connects TRBV6-1 to TRBJ2-3; D may be TRBD2 (6 bases). The CDR3 is CASRRGPSTDTQYF. In DNA, the CDR3 is TGTGCCAGCAGGCGGGGACCTAGCACAGATACGCAGTATTTT.